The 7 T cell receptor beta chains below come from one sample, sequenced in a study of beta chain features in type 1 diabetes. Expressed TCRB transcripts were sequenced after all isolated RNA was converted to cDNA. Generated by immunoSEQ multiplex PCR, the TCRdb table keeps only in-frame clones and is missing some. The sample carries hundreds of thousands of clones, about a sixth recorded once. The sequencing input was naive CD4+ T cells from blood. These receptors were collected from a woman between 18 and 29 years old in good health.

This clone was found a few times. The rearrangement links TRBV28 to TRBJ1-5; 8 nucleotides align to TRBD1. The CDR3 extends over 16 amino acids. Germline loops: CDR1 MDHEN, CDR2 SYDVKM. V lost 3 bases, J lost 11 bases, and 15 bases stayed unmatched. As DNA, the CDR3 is TGTGCCAGCAGTTTGTTACAGACAGGGGTTGGATCGACCCAGCATTTT. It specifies CASSLLQTGVGSTQHF.

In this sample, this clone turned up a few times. CDR3 loop: CASSSIAGGGYTF. The CDR3 DNA reads TGTGCCAGCAGCAGCATAGCGGGCGGTGGCTACACCTTC. The rearrangement joins TRBV9 to TRBJ1-2, with unresolved D. V was pared by 4 bases and J by 7 bases, with 14 bases between. CDR3 size: 13 residues. Germline CDR1 and CDR2: SGDLS and YYNGEE.

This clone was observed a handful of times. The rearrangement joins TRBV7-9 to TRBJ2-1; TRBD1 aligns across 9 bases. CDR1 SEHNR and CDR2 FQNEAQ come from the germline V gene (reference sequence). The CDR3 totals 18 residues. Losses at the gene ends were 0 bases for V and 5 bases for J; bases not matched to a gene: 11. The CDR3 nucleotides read TGTGCCAGCAGCTTAGCGCCTAGTTGGGACAGGGTCCACAATGAGCAGTTCTTC. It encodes CASSLAPSWDRVHNEQFF.

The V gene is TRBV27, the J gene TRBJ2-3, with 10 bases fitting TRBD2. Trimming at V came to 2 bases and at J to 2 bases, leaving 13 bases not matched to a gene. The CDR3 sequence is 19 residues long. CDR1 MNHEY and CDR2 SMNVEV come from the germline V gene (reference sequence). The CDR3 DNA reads TGTGCCAGCAGTTTACTCGGTATTAGCGGGAGGAGACCCACAGATACGCAGTATTTT. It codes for CASSLLGISGRRPTDTQYF.

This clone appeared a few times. Here the CDR3 DNA reads TGTGCCACCACCAAGAGTCCAAAGGGAGAGACCCAGTACTTC. Encoded protein: CATTKSPKGETQYF. The genes are TRBV15 and TRBJ2-5, with D unresolved. The CDR3 extends over 14 amino acids. Trimming took 7 bases from V and 4 from J, leaving 16 bases between them. Germline values: CDR1 LNHNV, CDR2 YYDKDF (reference sequence).

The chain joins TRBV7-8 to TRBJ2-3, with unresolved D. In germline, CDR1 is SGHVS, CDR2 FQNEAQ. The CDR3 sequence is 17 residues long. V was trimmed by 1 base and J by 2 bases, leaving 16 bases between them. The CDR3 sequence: CASSLVARRASTDTQYF. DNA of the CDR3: TGTGCCAGCAGCTTAGTCGCCCGACGCGCCTCCACAGATACGCAGTATTTT.

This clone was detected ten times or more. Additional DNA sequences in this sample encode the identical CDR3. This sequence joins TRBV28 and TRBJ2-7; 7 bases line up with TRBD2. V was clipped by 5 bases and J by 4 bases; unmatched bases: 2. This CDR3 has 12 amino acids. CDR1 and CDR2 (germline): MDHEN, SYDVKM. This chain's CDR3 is CASSLAAYEQYF. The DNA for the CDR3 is TGTGCCAGCAGTCTAGCGGCATACGAGCAGTACTTC.